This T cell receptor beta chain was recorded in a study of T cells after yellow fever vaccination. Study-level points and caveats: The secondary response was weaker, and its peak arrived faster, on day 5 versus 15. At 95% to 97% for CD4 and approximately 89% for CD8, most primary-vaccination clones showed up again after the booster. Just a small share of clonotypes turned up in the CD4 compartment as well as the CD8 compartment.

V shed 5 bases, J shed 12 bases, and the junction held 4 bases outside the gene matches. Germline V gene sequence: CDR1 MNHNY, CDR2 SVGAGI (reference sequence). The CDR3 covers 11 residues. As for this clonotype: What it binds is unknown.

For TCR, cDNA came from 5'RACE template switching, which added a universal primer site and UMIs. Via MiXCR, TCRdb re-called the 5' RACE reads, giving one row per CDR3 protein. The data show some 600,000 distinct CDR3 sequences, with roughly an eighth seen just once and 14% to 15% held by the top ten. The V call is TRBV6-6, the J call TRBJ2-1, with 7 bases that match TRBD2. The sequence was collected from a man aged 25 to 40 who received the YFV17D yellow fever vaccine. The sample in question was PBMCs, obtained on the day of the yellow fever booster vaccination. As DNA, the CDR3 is TGTGCCAGCAGTGGACTAGTTTCGCAGTTCTTC. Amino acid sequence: CASSGLVSQFF.